Below are 30 T cell receptor beta chains sequenced from a single sample in a study of T-cell memory formation after mild COVID-19. MiXCR was run by TCRdb on the 5' RACE reads, yielding one entry per CDR3 protein. The sample yields 550,000 to 600,000 distinct CDR3 sequences, roughly a fifth seen once. The sample taken for sequencing was PBMCs or a T cell subset sorted from them (not recorded which). These receptors came from an adult woman who had mild COVID-19 (a few samples of this study predate the infection). Cell type and time point are not known.

There are a few counts of this clonotype. The V gene is TRBV7-8, the J gene TRBJ2-1, with no clear D. The V and J ends lost 5 bases and 4 bases respectively, with 18 bases between them. The CDR3 consists of 16 residues. Germline V CDR1 and CDR2: SGHVS, FQNEAQ. CDR3 amino acids: CASSPPFSQAYNEQFF. Here the CDR3 DNA reads TGTGCCAGCAGCCCGCCATTCTCCCAGGCTTACAATGAGCAGTTCTTC.

This clonotype was picked up many times. The chain links TRBV7-3 to TRBJ2-2; 7 bases agree with TRBD1. Germline V CDR1 and CDR2: SGHTA, FQGTGA. The length of the CDR3 is 15 residues. Trimming cost V 5 bases and J 2 bases; bases outside gene matches: 5. In nucleotides, the CDR3 is TGTGCCAGCAGCCCTAGAGGGGGCAACACCGGGGAGCTGTTTTTT. Protein: CASSPRGGNTGELFF.

This clonotype was picked up a small number of times. The rearrangement links TRBV4-2 to TRBJ2-1; a possible D gene is TRBD2 (5 bases). The germline V and J ends were trimmed by 1 base and 4 bases, with 11 bases remaining between them. CDR3 length: 15 amino acids. CDR1 is LGHNA and CDR2 is YNFKEQ in the germline V gene. CDR3 residues: CASSQGGPWYNEQFF. DNA for the CDR3: TGTGCCAGCAGCCAAGGCGGGCCCTGGTACAATGAGCAGTTCTTC.

This clonotype has just a few counts. The chain links TRBV18 to TRBJ2-1; the match to TRBD1 covers 8 bases. Germline V gene lookup returns CDR1 KGHSH and CDR2 LQKENI. The CDR3 is 14 amino acids. J was trimmed by 9 bases and V by 1 base; bases with no gene match: 5. DNA for the CDR3: TGTGCCAGCTCACCACGTCAACAGGGGGTTGAGCAGTTCTTC. This translates into CASSPRQQGVEQFF.

The J gene is TRBJ1-1, the V gene TRBV20-1, with 8 bases fitting TRBD1. Unmatched junction bases numbered 2, after V lost 5 bases and J lost 3 bases. Looked up from germline, CDR1 is DFQATT and CDR2 is SNEGSKA (reference sequence). The CDR3 consists of 12 residues. The CDR3 DNA is TGCAGTGCTGGACAGGGATACACTGAAGCTTTCTTT. Amino acid sequence: CSAGQGYTEAFF.

This clonotype was seen a few times. The chain links TRBV20-1 to TRBJ2-7; possibly TRBD1 or TRBD2 for D (6 bases each). V shed 6 bases and J shed 2 bases, with 11 bases lying between them. The CDR3 extends over 12 amino acids. Germline loops: CDR1 DFQATT, CDR2 SNEGSKA (reference sequence). The CDR3 sequence: CSALGGPYEQYF. CDR3 sequence (DNA): TGCAGTGCCCTAGGGGGGCCCTACGAGCAGTACTTC.

The table lists this clonotype with a few counts. The rearrangement joins TRBV9 to TRBJ2-3, with TRBD1 as a possible D gene (5 bases). V was trimmed by 4 bases and J by 2 bases, leaving 14 bases between them. CDR1 is SGDLS, CDR2 YYNGEE, per germline. The CDR3 spans 15 residues. The CDR3 loop reads CASSSPGHNTDTQYF. The CDR3 DNA follows: TGTGCCAGCAGCTCCCCCGGACACAACACAGATACGCAGTATTTT.

V and J are TRBV3-1 and TRBJ2-4; D is undetermined. Germline lookup yields CDR1 LGHDT and CDR2 YNNKEL (reference sequence). V lost 2 bases and J 8 bases, leaving 22 bases between the germline ends. The CDR3 is 17 residues long. The CDR3 loop is CASSQRALGARLDIQYF. The CDR3 DNA sequence: TGTGCCAGCAGCCAAAGAGCTCTAGGAGCGCGCTTGGACATTCAGTACTTC.

This clonotype was detected a few times. The chain employs TRBV21-1 and TRBJ2-5; the tabulated D call, TRBD1, remains unverified against the DNA. TRBV21-1 is a pseudogene segment. CDR3 length: 16 residues. This CDR3 reads CASSTRRGGLQETQYF. The CDR3 bases are TGTGCCAGCAGCACACGACGGGGGGGACTCCAAGAGACCCAGTACTTC.

This clonotype was seen a few times. The J gene is TRBJ2-7, the V gene TRBV5-1; TRBD1 might be the D (7 bases). The length of the CDR3 is 17 residues. Looked up from germline, CDR1 is SGHRS and CDR2 is YFSETQ. V was shortened by 2 bases and J by 5 bases, with 23 bases between the two germline ends. CDR3 nucleotides: TGCGCCAGCAGCTTTTACAGTGGAGGGGGCGTCAGGGACGAGCAGTACTTC. It specifies CASSFYSGGGVRDEQYF.

V usage is TRBV5-1 and J usage is TRBJ1-3, with TRBD1 matching over 7 bases. This CDR3 is built from 16 residues. The V segment lost 1 base and the J segment 0 bases; nucleotides outside the gene matches: 4. CDR1 is SGHRS, CDR2 YFSETQ, per germline. The CDR3 nucleotides are TGCGCCAGCAGCTTGTCACCAGGGGGCTCTGGAAACACCATATATTTT. Translating it yields CASSLSPGGSGNTIYF.

This clonotype was seen many times. The CDR3 DNA is TGTGCCAGCAGTTTAGGCGGGAGCCCCTACAATGAGCAGTTCTTC. Translation gives CASSLGGSPYNEQFF. The V and J genes are TRBV12-3 or TRBV12-4 and TRBJ2-1; TRBD2 matches at 7 bases. The CDR3 has 15 amino acids. The V segment lost 1 base and the J segment 2 bases; nucleotides outside the gene matches: 2.

This clonotype was observed a few times. The chain is built from TRBV5-1 and TRBJ1-4, with TRBD1 matching 8 bases. The CDR3 contains 14 residues. The germline CDR1 and CDR2 sequences are SGHRS and YFSETQ. The V segment lost 7 bases and the J segment 8 bases; nucleotides outside the gene matches: 10. The chain's CDR3 is CASATTGVDEKLFF. Written as DNA, the CDR3 is TGCGCCAGCGCCACGACAGGGGTTGACGAAAAACTGTTTTTT.

This clonotype was counted many times. The V gene is TRBV27, the J gene TRBJ2-4; D ambiguous. Trimming pared 2 bases from V and 9 bases from J, leaving 11 bases between. The CDR3 length is 13 residues. Germline V CDR1 and CDR2: MNHEY, SMNVEV (reference sequence). The CDR3 DNA follows: TGTGCCAGCAGTTTAGAAGTGGGTTCCATTCAGTACTTC. It specifies CASSLEVGSIQYF.

The chain combines TRBV7-9 with TRBJ2-1, with D possibly being TRBD1 (5 bases). CDR3 length: 12 residues. Trimming left V 8 bases short and J 12 bases short, with 17 bases between. Per the germline V gene, CDR1 is SEHNR and CDR2 is FQNEAQ (reference sequence). CDR3 in amino acids: CASLRTTQGQFF. In DNA form, the CDR3 reads TGTGCCAGCCTGAGGACAACCCAAGGGCAGTTCTTC.

This clonotype came up a few times. V is TRBV18 and J is TRBJ2-7, with D tentatively TRBD2 (6 bases). Trimming stripped 2 bases from V and 6 bases from J, with 11 bases between. The V gene's germline CDR1 is KGHSH and CDR2 LQKENI. The CDR3 spans 13 residues. Written as DNA, the CDR3 is TGTGCCAGCTCACCATACGCCGGGAGCGAGCAGTACTTC. This encodes CASSPYAGSEQYF.

The rearrangement links TRBV12-3 or TRBV12-4 to TRBJ1-1; D perhaps matches TRBD1 (5 bases). The CDR3 consists of 19 residues. With 7 bases removed from V and 0 bases from J, the gap between germline ends came to 27 bases. CDR3 sequence (DNA): TGTGCCAGCACTCTCCCCGGGGTGTTTAGGGGATCAATGAACACTGAAGCTTTCTTT. Protein product: CASTLPGVFRGSMNTEAFF.

Only a few counts were recorded for this clonotype. The chain has TRBV19 and TRBJ1-1, with unresolved D. Trimming pared 9 bases from V and 1 base from J, leaving 12 bases between. The CDR3 totals 13 residues. Germline-derived CDR1 and CDR2 are LNHDA and SQIVND (reference sequence). The CDR3 DNA reads TGTGCCAGCAGCATTTCAAGGAACACTGAAGCTTTCTTT. Protein: CASSISRNTEAFF.

There are a few counts of this clonotype. The chain employs TRBV7-9 and TRBJ2-7, with 9 bases identical to TRBD2. CDR1 is SEHNR and CDR2 is FQNEAQ in the germline V gene (reference sequence). V gave up 6 bases and J gave up 2 bases; unmatched junction bases: 5. The CDR3 loop spans 14 amino acids. The CDR3 region is CASSSIAGAYEQYF. The CDR3 DNA reads as TGTGCCAGCAGTTCCATAGCGGGAGCCTACGAGCAGTACTTC.

This clonotype appeared many times. This sequence joins TRBV12-3 or TRBV12-4 and TRBJ2-6; TRBD1 matches at 7 bases. V shed 7 bases and J 1 base; nucleotides not matched to a gene: 4. The CDR3 consists of 15 residues. The CDR3 bases are TGTGCCAGCACTCCGACAGGGTCTGGGGCCAACGTCCTGACTTTC. As protein: CASTPTGSGANVLTF.

This chain uses TRBV7-9 with TRBJ2-1; D gene uncertain. CDR1 and CDR2 from the germline V gene are SEHNR and FQNEAQ (reference sequence). Trimming shortened V by 6 bases and J by 2 bases, and 14 bases separated the two germline ends. The CDR3 has 15 amino acids. The CDR3 region is CASSGTPSAYNEQFF. CDR3 DNA sequence: TGTGCCAGCAGTGGTACGCCTAGTGCCTACAATGAGCAGTTCTTC.

The chain uses TRBV7-9 and TRBJ2-7; D gene unclear. V was pared by 2 bases and J by 6 bases, with 11 bases between. This CDR3 is built from 13 residues. Per the germline V gene, CDR1 is SEHNR and CDR2 is FQNEAQ (reference sequence). CDR3 region: CASSLNFAGEQYF. CDR3 coding DNA: TGTGCCAGCAGCTTAAACTTCGCTGGCGAGCAGTACTTC. The variable domain in full, with the rest retrieved from reference TRBV7-9 and TRBJ2-7, is DTGVSQNPRHKITKRGQNVTFRCDPISEHNRLYWYRQTLGQGPEFLTYFQNEAQLEKSRLLSDRFSAERPKGSFSTLEIQRTEQGDSAMYLCASSLNFAGEQYFGPGTRLTVT.

This clonotype was counted many times. The rearrangement links TRBV5-6 to TRBJ1-5; 9 positions match TRBD1. J lost 4 bases, V lost 0 bases, and 2 bases had no gene match. Germline V lookup: CDR1 SGHDT, CDR2 YYEEEE. This CDR3 comprises 15 residues. The CDR3 is CASSLGTGANQPQHF. The CDR3 nucleotides read TGTGCCAGCAGCTTGGGGACAGGGGCTAATCAGCCCCAGCATTTT. The full variable domain, rest sourced from reference TRBV5-6 and TRBJ1-5, is DAGVTQSPTHLIKTRGQQVTLRCSPKSGHDTVSWYQQALGQGPQFIFQYYEEEERQRGNFPDRFSGHQFPNYSSELNVNALLLGDSALYLCASSLGTGANQPQHFGDGTRLSIL.

The table lists this clonotype with a few counts. This sequence joins TRBV7-8 and TRBJ2-3; D is uncertain. This CDR3 spans 13 amino acids. CDR1 and CDR2 (germline): SGHVS, FQNEAQ. V lost 2 bases and J 9 bases, leaving 12 bases between the germline ends. This CDR3 reads CASSLTYLETQYF. The CDR3 DNA follows: TGTGCCAGCAGCTTAACCTATCTAGAAACGCAGTATTTT.

This clonotype showed up just a few times. This sequence joins TRBV4-3 and TRBJ2-1; 11 bases map to TRBD2. Germline lookup yields CDR1 LGHNA and CDR2 YSLEER. The CDR3 length is 17 residues. V dropped 4 bases and J dropped 1; count of bases not matched to a gene: 6. The CDR3, as DNA: TGCGCCAGCAGCCCGGGACTAGCGGATCCTTCCTACAATGAGCAGTTCTTC. Its translation is CASSPGLADPSYNEQFF.

This clonotype was seen a handful of times. This chain connects TRBV4-2 to TRBJ2-2; weak D call: TRBD1 (6 bases). The CDR3 runs to 16 residues. The germline gives CDR1 LGHNA, CDR2 YNFKEQ. Trimming removed 3 bases from V and 7 bases from J, with 18 bases in between. The chain's CDR3 is CASSHPGWGRSGELFF. In DNA, the CDR3 is TGTGCCAGCAGCCATCCTGGTTGGGGGCGCAGCGGGGAGCTGTTTTTT.

The chain is built from TRBV11-3 and TRBJ1-1, with TRBD1 matching over 7 bases. This CDR3 region has 14 residues. V shed 5 bases and J 4 bases; nucleotides not matched to a gene: 7. The germline V gene has CDR1 SGHNT and CDR2 YENEEA. This CDR3 reads CASSPNSGGTEAFF. The CDR3 nucleotides read TGTGCCAGCAGCCCAAACTCAGGGGGCACTGAAGCTTTCTTT.

This clonotype was counted a few times. A junction boundary mismatches the germline segment, possibly from a read error. The chain couples TRBV7-3 to TRBJ1-2; unclear D gene. Germline-derived CDR1 and CDR2 are SGHTA and FQGTGA. CDR3 length: 11 amino acids. CDR3 sequence reads: CASSFPGAAIF. CDR3 sequence (DNA): TGTGCCAGCAGCTTCCCCGGTGCGGCCATCTTC.

The genes are TRBV5-1 and TRBJ2-2; 9 bases fit TRBD2. J gave up 3 bases and V 1 base, and 22 bases lay outside the gene matches. In germline, CDR1 is SGHRS, CDR2 YFSETQ. The CDR3 spans 22 residues. Here the CDR3 DNA reads TGCGCCAGCAGCTTGTCACTCACGAGAGTGTCACTAGCGGGCTTACACACCGGGGAGCTGTTTTTT. This sequence encodes CASSLSLTRVSLAGLHTGELFF.

This clonotype came up a few times. The CDR3 region is CSARLSGLGTEAFF. The CDR3 DNA reads TGCAGTGCTAGACTATCCGGGTTGGGCACTGAAGCTTTCTTT. The chain links TRBV20-1 to TRBJ1-1; no definite D call. The CDR3 sequence is 14 residues long. Germline CDR1 DFQATT, CDR2 SNEGSKA (reference sequence). V lost 2 bases and J 4 bases, leaving 14 bases between the germline ends.